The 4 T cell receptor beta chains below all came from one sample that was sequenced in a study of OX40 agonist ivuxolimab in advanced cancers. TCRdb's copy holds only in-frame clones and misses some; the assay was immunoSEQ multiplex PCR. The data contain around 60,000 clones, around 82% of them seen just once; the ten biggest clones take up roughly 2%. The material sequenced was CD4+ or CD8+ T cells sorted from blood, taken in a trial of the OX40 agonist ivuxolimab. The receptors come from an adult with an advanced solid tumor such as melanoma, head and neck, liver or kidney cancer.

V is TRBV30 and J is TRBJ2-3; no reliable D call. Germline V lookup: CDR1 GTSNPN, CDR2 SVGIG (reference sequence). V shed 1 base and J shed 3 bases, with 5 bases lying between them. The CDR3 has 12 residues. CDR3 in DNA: TGTGCCTGGAGTGGCCAAACAGATACGCAGTATTTT. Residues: CAWSGQTDTQYF.

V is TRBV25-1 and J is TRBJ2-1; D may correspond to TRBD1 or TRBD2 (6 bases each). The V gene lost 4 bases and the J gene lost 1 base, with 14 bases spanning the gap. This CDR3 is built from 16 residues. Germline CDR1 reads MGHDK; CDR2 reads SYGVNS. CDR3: CASSAPQGGSYNEQFF. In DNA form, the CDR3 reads TGTGCCAGCAGTGCGCCCCAAGGGGGGTCCTACAATGAGCAGTTCTTC.

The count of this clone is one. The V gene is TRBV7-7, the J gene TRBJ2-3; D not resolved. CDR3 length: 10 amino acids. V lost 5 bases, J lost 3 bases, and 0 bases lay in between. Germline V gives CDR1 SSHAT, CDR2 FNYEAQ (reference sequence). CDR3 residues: CASSTDTQYF. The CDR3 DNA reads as TGTGCCAGCAGCACAGATACGCAGTATTTT.

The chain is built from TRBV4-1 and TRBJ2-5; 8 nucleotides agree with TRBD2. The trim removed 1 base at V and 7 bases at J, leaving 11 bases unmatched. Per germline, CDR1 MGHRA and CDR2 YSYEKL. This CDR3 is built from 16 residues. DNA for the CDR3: TGCGCCAGCAGCCAAGTCGAAGGGCGGGAGGACGGGACCCAGTACTTC. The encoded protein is CASSQVEGREDGTQYF.